A single sample gave rise to the 19 T cell receptor beta chains below, sequenced in a study of blood T cell repertoires in COVID-19. Libraries were prepared by immunoSEQ multiplex PCR; TCRdb keeps only in-frame clonotypes and omits some of them. The sample records about 63,000 clones, about 88% being singletons. The source material was peripheral blood. These receptors all stem from a human donor in a cohort sampled during active COVID-19.

CDR3 DNA sequence: TGTGCCAGCAGTTACGGTCCAGGGAGGATTTGGGGCACTGAAGCTTTCTTT. Translation gives CASSYGPGRIWGTEAFF. The chain uses TRBV6-2 or TRBV6-3 and TRBJ1-1; maybe TRBD1 (5 bases). In germline, CDR1 is MNHEY, CDR2 SVGEGT. This CDR3 comprises 17 residues. Trimming stripped 2 bases from V and 4 bases from J, with 20 bases between.

The CDR3 spells CASSLAAGGSYGYTF. The CDR3 DNA reads TGTGCCAGCAGCTTAGCGGCCGGGGGGTCCTATGGCTACACCTTC. V is TRBV7-8 and J is TRBJ1-2, with D possibly matching TRBD1 (5 bases). Germline CDR1 reads SGHVS; CDR2 reads FQNEAQ. This CDR3 has 15 residues. With 0 bases removed from V and 4 bases from J, the gap between germline ends came to 12 bases. Complete variable domain (other parts from reference TRBV7-8 and TRBJ1-2): GAGVSQSPRYKVAKRGQDVALRCDPISGHVSLFWYQQALGQGPEFLTYFQNEAQLDKSGLPSDRFFAERPEGSVSTLKIQRTQQEDSAVYLCASSLAAGGSYGYTFGSGTRLTVV.

The CDR3 spells CASSSTGTGNTGELFF. Here the CDR3 DNA reads TGTGCCAGCTCAAGTACCGGGACAGGAAACACCGGGGAGCTGTTTTTT. The rearrangement joins TRBV18 to TRBJ2-2; 8 nucleotides match TRBD1. J lost 2 bases, V lost 5 bases, and 7 bases had no gene match. There are 16 residues in the CDR3. Germline V gives CDR1 KGHSH, CDR2 LQKENI.

The genes are TRBV18 and TRBJ1-5; TRBD1 matches at 8 bases. V shed 6 bases and J 7 bases; nucleotides not matched to a gene: 5. The CDR3 is made up of 13 amino acids. The germline CDR1 and CDR2 sequences are KGHSH and LQKENI. The CDR3 region has the DNA TGTGCCAGCTCGTCGACAGGGGCCCAGCCCCAGCATTTT. Its translation: CASSSTGAQPQHF.

V usage is TRBV7-8 and J usage is TRBJ1-1, with D uncertain. CDR3 length: 15 amino acids. The germline V gene has CDR1 SGHVS and CDR2 FQNEAQ. V lost 7 bases and J lost 1, with 16 bases in between. CDR3 loop: CASNVGRAQNTEAFF. In DNA, the CDR3 is TGTGCCAGCAACGTAGGGCGGGCACAGAACACTGAAGCTTTCTTT.

The CDR3 DNA is TGTGCCAGCAGCGTAGGGGGTACGACTAGAGGCTACGAGCAGTACTTC. Its translation: CASSVGGTTRGYEQYF. The chain links TRBV9 to TRBJ2-7; TRBD2 is a possible D gene (6 bases). The CDR3 runs to 16 residues. Germline CDR1 and CDR2: SGDLS and YYNGEE. The V end was cut by 0 bases, the J end by 3 bases, with 16 bases between.

The rearrangement joins TRBV6-4 to TRBJ2-3; TRBD1 matches 9 bases. The CDR3 consists of 15 residues. Germline values: CDR1 MRHNA, CDR2 SNTAGT. V lost 3 bases, J lost 1 base, and 2 bases stayed unmatched. The CDR3 DNA is TGTGCCAGCAGTGAGCGGACAGGGGGCACAGATACGCAGTATTTT. This gives the protein CASSERTGGTDTQYF.

The rearrangement joins TRBV11-2 to TRBJ2-7, with 8 positions matching TRBD1. This CDR3 has 15 amino acids. Germline loops: CDR1 SGHAT, CDR2 FQNNGV. V trimming: 2 bases; J trimming: 2 bases; junction bases outside the gene matches: 5. The CDR3 loop is CASSLNRDRTYEQYF. CDR3 DNA sequence: TGTGCCAGCAGCTTAAACCGGGACAGGACCTACGAGCAGTACTTC.

The gene calls are TRBV19 and TRBJ2-3; 16 nucleotides line up with TRBD2. Per the germline V gene, CDR1 is LNHDA and CDR2 is SQIVND (reference sequence). Losses at the gene ends were 7 bases for V and 6 bases for J; bases not matched to a gene: 13. This CDR3 is 18 amino acids long. CDR3 sequence (DNA): TGTGCCAGTACCCAGAGGGGGACTAGCGGGGGGGCCTTGGATACGCAGTATTTT. Translation gives CASTQRGTSGGALDTQYF.

This clone appeared a few times. The CDR3 DNA reads as TGCGCCAGCAGCTCGGGACAGGGGGCTTACGAGCAGTACTTC. Translated: CASSSGQGAYEQYF. This rearrangement joins TRBV10-1 to TRBJ2-7, with 12 bases matching TRBD1. J lost 4 bases, V lost 6 bases, and 4 bases had no gene match. The CDR3 runs to 14 residues. Germline CDR1 WNHNN, CDR2 SYGVQD (reference sequence).

The table lists this clone with a count of one. This chain links TRBV6-2 or TRBV6-3 with TRBJ2-1; 9 positions match TRBD1. The V segment lost 5 bases and the J segment 0 bases; nucleotides outside the gene matches: 17. Per the germline V gene, CDR1 is MNHEY and CDR2 is SVGEGT. This CDR3 is 20 amino acids long. In DNA, the CDR3 is TGTGCCAGCAGTAGACCGGGACAGGGTTTATCAGGCTTCTCCTACAATGAGCAGTTCTTC. Its protein is CASSRPGQGLSGFSYNEQFF.

The genes are TRBV12-3 or TRBV12-4 and TRBJ1-1; D is undetermined. The CDR3 is made up of 11 amino acids. V gave up 6 bases and J gave up 8 bases, with 10 bases separating them. As DNA, the CDR3 is TGTGCCAGCAGCTGGGCGAAAGAAGCTTTCTTT. Residues: CASSWAKEAFF.

The chain links TRBV7-9 to TRBJ2-5; D is possibly TRBD2 (6 bases). The CDR3 has 12 residues. Trimming took 9 bases from V and 4 from J, leaving 12 bases between them. Looked up from germline, CDR1 is SEHNR and CDR2 is FQNEAQ (reference sequence). CDR3 amino acids: CASVLGGETQYF. The CDR3 nucleotides are TGTGCCAGTGTGTTGGGGGGAGAGACCCAGTACTTC.

In its sample, this clone was seen once. This chain connects TRBV7-2 to TRBJ2-3; 7 bases are shared with TRBD1. CDR3 length: 13 amino acids. Trimming cost V 8 bases and J 4 bases; bases outside gene matches: 6. The V gene's germline CDR1 is SGHTA and CDR2 FQGNSA. The CDR3 spells CASARGGADTQYF. For the CDR3, the DNA is TGTGCCAGCGCAAGAGGGGGCGCAGATACGCAGTATTTT.

The rearrangement links TRBV6-5 to TRBJ2-4, with TRBD2 as a possible D gene (5 bases). Trimming removed 0 bases from V and 11 bases from J, with 11 bases in between. The CDR3 length is 13 residues. In germline, CDR1 is MNHEY, CDR2 SVGAGI. This CDR3 reads CASSYSATDFQYF. The CDR3 DNA follows: TGTGCCAGCAGTTACTCAGCTACGGACTTTCAGTACTTC.

The rearrangement joins TRBV5-6 to TRBJ1-5; 8 bases map to TRBD1. The length of the CDR3 is 15 residues. Germline-derived CDR1 and CDR2 are SGHDT and YYEEEE. With V trimmed by 2 bases and J by 4 bases, 5 bases remained unmatched. CDR3 sequence (DNA): TGTGCCAGCAGCTTCGGGACAGGAAAAAATCAGCCCCAGCATTTT. It specifies CASSFGTGKNQPQHF.

This sequence joins TRBV29-1 and TRBJ2-1, with a possible D match to TRBD2 (5 bases). The CDR3 is 15 residues long. Germline CDR1 SQVTM, CDR2 ANQGSEA. Trimming removed 7 bases from V and 4 bases from J, with 20 bases in between. The CDR3 sequence is CSAEGLTKGYNEQFF. DNA for the CDR3: TGCAGCGCGGAAGGACTGACTAAAGGTTACAATGAGCAGTTCTTC.

In its sample, this clone was seen once. The gene calls are TRBV7-2 and TRBJ1-1; TRBD1 matches 10 bases. V was clipped by 4 bases and J by 4 bases; unmatched bases: 6. This CDR3 has 15 amino acids. The germline V gene has CDR1 SGHTA and CDR2 FQGNSA. The CDR3 nucleotides are TGTGCCAGCAGCTGGACCGGGACAGGGGCCACTGAAGCTTTCTTT. Its translation is CASSWTGTGATEAFF.

V and J are TRBV2 and TRBJ2-5; 12 bases are a match to TRBD1. CDR3 size: 15 residues. Germline lookup yields CDR1 SNHLY and CDR2 FYNNEI. After removal of 6 bases from V and 5 bases from J, the junction contained 7 bases not matched to a gene. The CDR3 spells CASSIGTGGGETQYF. The CDR3 DNA is TGTGCCAGCAGCATCGGGACAGGGGGCGGGGAGACCCAGTACTTC.